These 3 T cell receptor beta chains were all obtained from the same sample, sequenced in a study of cytomegalovirus exposure and HLA in healthy donors. Researchers ran the PCR with 60 Vbeta and 13 Jbeta primers. Clones were sequenced by immunoSEQ multiplex PCR, and TCRdb holds only the in-frame ones, with some missing. The top ten clones hold about 1.2% of a sample with about 140,000 clones, 73% of them seen once. The sequenced sample was PBMCs. Source of these receptors: a woman in her thirties or forties in good health and CMV-seronegative.

V gene TRBV7-8 combines with J gene TRBJ1-2; D is possibly TRBD1 (6 bases). V was shortened by 6 bases and J by 7 bases, with 21 bases between the two germline ends. The CDR3 extends over 15 amino acids. Germline CDR1 is SGHVS and CDR2 is FQNEAQ. CDR3 nucleotide sequence: TGTGCCAGCAGACACAGATCCGGAGACAGGAGTGGCTACACCTTC. It specifies CASRHRSGDRSGYTF.

V gene TRBV28 combines with J gene TRBJ1-2; a possible D gene is TRBD1 (5 bases). There are 17 residues in the CDR3. V gave up 3 bases and J gave up 4 bases, with 21 bases separating them. CDR1 and CDR2 (germline): MDHEN, SYDVKM. The CDR3 DNA reads TGTGCCAGCAGTTTTGTAGGAGGGGAGGGCGCGGGCTATGGCTACACCTTC. This encodes CASSFVGGEGAGYGYTF.

The chain employs TRBV4-1 and TRBJ2-1; 12 nucleotides agree with TRBD1. The CDR3 is made up of 15 amino acids. V lost 5 bases, J lost 8 bases, and 7 bases stayed unmatched. CDR1 and CDR2 (germline): MGHRA, YSYEKL. The CDR3 sequence: CASSSGTGGGDEQFF. The CDR3 coding sequence is TGCGCCAGCAGCTCCGGGACAGGGGGCGGAGATGAGCAGTTCTTC.